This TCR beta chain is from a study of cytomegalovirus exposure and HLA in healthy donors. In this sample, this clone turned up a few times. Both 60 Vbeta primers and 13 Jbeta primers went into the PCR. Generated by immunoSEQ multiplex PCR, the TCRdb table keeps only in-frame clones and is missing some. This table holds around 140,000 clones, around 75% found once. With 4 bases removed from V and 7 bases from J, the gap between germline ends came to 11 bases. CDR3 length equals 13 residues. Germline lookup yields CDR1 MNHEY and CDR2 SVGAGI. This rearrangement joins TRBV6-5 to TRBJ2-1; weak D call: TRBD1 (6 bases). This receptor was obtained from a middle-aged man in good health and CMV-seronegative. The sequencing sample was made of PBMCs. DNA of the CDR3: TGTGCCAGCAGTTTTGGACAGACTAATGAGCAGTTCTTC. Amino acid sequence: CASSFGQTNEQFF.